This TCR beta chain was identified during a study of blood T cells in healthy people across ages. Isolation recovered at least 6 million PBMCs from every sample. With each sample, at least 6 micrograms of total RNA were extracted. CDR1 is SGHRS, CDR2 YFSETQ, per germline. This CDR3 region has 13 residues. V lost 2 bases and J lost 6, with 12 bases in between. A second roughly 7 to 11 cycle PCR used barcoded and J-beta primers. Each cDNA molecule was tagged by a template-switch adaptor that had 12 random nucleotides. From each sample, at least 3 million paired-end reads containing CDR3 were obtained. TCRdb re-called the 5' RACE reads through MiXCR, storing one row per CDR3 protein. The profile shows some 1.7 million distinct CDR3 sequences, roughly 27% of them singletons.

The chain combines TRBV5-1 with TRBJ2-7; possible D gene TRBD2, 5 bases. The TCR originated in a woman aged 25 to 39 in good health. The specimen sequenced was blood. CDR3 nucleotide sequence: TGCGCCAGCAGCTTCCCCGGGGTAAGCGAGCAGTACTTC. As protein: CASSFPGVSEQYF.